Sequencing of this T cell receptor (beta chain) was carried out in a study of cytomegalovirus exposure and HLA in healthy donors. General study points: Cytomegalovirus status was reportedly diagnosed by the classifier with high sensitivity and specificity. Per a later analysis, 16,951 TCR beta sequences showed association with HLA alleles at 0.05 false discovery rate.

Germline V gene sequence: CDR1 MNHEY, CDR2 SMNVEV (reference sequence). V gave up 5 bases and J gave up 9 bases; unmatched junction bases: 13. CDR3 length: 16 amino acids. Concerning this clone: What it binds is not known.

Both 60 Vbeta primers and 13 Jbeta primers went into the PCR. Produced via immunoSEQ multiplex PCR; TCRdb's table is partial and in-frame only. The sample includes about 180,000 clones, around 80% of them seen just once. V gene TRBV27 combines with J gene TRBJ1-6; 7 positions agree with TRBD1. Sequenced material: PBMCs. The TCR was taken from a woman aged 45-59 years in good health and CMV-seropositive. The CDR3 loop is CASSQRKRGPGSPLHF. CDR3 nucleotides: TGTGCCAGCAGTCAAAGAAAGAGGGGGCCTGGTTCACCCCTCCACTTT.